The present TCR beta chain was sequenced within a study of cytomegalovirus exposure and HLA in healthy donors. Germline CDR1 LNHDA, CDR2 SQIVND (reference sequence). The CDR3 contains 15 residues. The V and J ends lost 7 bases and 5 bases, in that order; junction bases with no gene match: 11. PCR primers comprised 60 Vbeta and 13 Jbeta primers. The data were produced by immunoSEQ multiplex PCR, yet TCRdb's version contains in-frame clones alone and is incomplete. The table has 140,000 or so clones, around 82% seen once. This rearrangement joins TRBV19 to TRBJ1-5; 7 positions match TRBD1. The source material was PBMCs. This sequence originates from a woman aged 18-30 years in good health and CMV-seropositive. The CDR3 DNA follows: TGTGCCAGTAACGGACAGGCCAAGGGGCATCAGCCCCAGCATTTT. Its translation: CASNGQAKGHQPQHF. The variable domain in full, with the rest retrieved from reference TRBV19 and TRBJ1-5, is DGGITQSPKYLFRKEGQNVTLSCEQNLNHDAMYWYRQDPGQGLRLIYYSQIVNDFQKGDIAEGYSVSREKKESFPLTVTSAQKNPTAFYLCASNGQAKGHQPQHFGDGTRLSIL.